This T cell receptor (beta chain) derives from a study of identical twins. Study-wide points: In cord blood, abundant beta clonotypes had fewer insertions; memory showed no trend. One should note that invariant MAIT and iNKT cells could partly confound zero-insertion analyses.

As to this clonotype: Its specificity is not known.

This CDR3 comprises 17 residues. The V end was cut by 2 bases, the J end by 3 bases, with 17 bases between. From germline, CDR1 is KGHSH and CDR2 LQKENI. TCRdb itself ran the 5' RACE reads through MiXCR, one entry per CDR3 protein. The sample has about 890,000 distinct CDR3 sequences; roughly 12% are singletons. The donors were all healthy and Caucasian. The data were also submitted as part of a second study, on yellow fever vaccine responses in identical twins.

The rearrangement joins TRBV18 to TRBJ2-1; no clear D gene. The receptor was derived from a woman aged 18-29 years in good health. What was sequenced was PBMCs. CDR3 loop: CASSPDGSRVYYNEQFF. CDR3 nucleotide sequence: TGTGCCAGCTCACCAGATGGTTCTCGCGTATACTACAATGAGCAGTTCTTC.